Each of the 6 T cell receptor beta chains below was sequenced from the same sample in a study of T cell repertoires in MIS-A myocarditis. The assay was immunoSEQ multiplex PCR, and TCRdb's table has in-frame clones only and misses some. In the table there are around 10,000 clones, approximately 90% of which are singletons. The source material was thoracic lymph node tissue obtained at autopsy. The receptors derive from a man aged 18 to 29 with fulminant myocarditis from multisystem inflammatory syndrome in adults (MIS-A) after COVID-19.

The V and J genes are TRBV27 and TRBJ2-5; D assignment may be TRBD1 or TRBD2 (5 bases each). This CDR3 has 19 residues. Trimming cost V 5 bases and J 1 base, with 26 bases left between them. Germline assignment: CDR1 MNHEY and CDR2 SMNVEV (reference sequence). Here the CDR3 DNA reads TGTGCCAGCAGTCTCAGACCCCAGCCAGAAGGGGACCTCCAAGAGACCCAGTACTTC. Protein sequence: CASSLRPQPEGDLQETQYF.

Only one count was recorded for this clone. The chain uses TRBV27 and TRBJ1-1; D perhaps matches TRBD1 (6 bases). The CDR3 length is 12 residues. Per the germline V gene, CDR1 is MNHEY and CDR2 is SMNVEV (reference sequence). Trimming stripped 3 bases from V and 6 bases from J, with 8 bases between. CDR3 sequence reads: CASSFRGAEAFF. CDR3 bases: TGTGCCAGCAGTTTCAGGGGCGCTGAAGCTTTCTTT.

V and J are TRBV11-2 and TRBJ1-3; 8 bases agree with TRBD1. Trimming removed 5 bases from V and 9 bases from J; junction bases left unmatched: 6. CDR1 and CDR2 (germline): SGHAT, FQNNGV. This CDR3 region has 13 residues. CDR3 amino acids: CASSATGVSTIYF. DNA of the CDR3: TGTGCCAGCAGCGCGACAGGGGTTAGCACCATATATTTT.

The chain couples TRBV28 to TRBJ2-2; 8 positions agree with TRBD1. CDR3 size: 15 residues. Germline CDR1 is MDHEN and CDR2 is SYDVKM. The V segment lost 5 bases and the J segment 5 bases; nucleotides outside the gene matches: 7. CDR3 loop: CASSPRTGRTGELFF. For the CDR3, the DNA is TGTGCCAGCAGTCCCCGGACAGGGAGGACCGGGGAGCTGTTTTTT.

This rearrangement joins TRBV28 to TRBJ2-2; D remains unclear. This CDR3 has 15 residues. Trimming stripped 2 bases from V and 1 base from J, with 8 bases between. Looked up from germline, CDR1 is MDHEN and CDR2 is SYDVKM. The CDR3 loop is CASSLTALNTGELFF. The CDR3 DNA is TGTGCCAGCAGTTTAACAGCCTTGAACACCGGGGAGCTGTTTTTT.

The genes are TRBV6-1 and TRBJ1-5; possible D gene TRBD1, 5 bases. In germline, CDR1 is MNHNS, CDR2 SASEGT. V was shortened by 1 base and J by 0 bases, with 10 bases between the two germline ends. This CDR3 is built from 16 residues. For the CDR3, the DNA is TGTGCCAGCAGTGAAGAGGGGACTTATAGCAATCAGCCCCAGCATTTT. It is translated as CASSEEGTYSNQPQHF.